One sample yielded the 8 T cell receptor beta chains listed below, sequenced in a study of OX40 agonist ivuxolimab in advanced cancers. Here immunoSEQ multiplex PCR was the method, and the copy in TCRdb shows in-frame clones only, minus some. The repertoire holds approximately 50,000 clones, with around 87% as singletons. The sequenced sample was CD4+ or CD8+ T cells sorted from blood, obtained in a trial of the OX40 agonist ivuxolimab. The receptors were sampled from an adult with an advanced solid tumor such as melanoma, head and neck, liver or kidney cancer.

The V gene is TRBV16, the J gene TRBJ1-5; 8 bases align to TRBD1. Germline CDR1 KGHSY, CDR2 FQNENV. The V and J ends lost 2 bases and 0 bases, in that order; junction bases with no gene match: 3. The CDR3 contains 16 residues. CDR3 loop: CASSQGTGTSNQPQHF. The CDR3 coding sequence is TGTGCCAGCAGCCAAGGGACAGGAACTAGCAATCAGCCCCAGCATTTT.

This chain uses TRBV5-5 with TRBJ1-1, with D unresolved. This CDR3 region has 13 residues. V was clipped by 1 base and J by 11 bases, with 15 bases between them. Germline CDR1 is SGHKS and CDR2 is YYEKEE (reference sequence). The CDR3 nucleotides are TGTGCCAGCAGCTTGAGAAGGGTCTTAGGCGCTTTCTTT. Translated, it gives CASSLRRVLGAFF.

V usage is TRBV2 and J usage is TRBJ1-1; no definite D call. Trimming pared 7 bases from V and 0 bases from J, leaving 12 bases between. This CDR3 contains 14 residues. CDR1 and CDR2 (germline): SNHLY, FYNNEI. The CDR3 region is CASKKRTVNTEAFF. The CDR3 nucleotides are TGTGCCAGCAAAAAACGGACGGTGAACACTGAAGCTTTCTTT.

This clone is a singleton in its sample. CDR3 DNA: TGTGCCAGCGGGCCTTCGGGGTCTAGCAATCAGCCCCAGCATTTT. It yields the protein CASGPSGSSNQPQHF. This sequence joins TRBV6-6 and TRBJ1-5; no clear D. The germline V gene encodes CDR1 MNHNY and CDR2 SVGAGI (reference sequence). CDR3 length: 15 residues. The V end lost 8 bases, the J end lost 0 bases, and 14 bases lay between the germline ends.

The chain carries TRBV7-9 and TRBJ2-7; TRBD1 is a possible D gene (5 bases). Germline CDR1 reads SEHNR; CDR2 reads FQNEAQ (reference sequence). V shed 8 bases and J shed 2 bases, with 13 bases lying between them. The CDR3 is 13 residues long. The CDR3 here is CASGADSPYEQYF. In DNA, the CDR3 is TGTGCCAGCGGAGCAGACAGTCCCTACGAGCAGTACTTC.

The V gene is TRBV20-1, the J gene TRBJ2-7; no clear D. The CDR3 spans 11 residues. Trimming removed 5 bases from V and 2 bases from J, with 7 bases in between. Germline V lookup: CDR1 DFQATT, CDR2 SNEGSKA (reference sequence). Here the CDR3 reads CSAFRTYEQYF. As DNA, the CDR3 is TGCAGTGCTTTCAGGACCTACGAGCAGTACTTC.

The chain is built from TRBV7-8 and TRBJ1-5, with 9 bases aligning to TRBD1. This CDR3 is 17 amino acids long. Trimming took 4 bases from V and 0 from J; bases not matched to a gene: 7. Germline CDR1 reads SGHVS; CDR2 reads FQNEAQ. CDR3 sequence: CASSSGTGYFSNQPQHF. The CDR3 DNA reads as TGTGCCAGCAGCTCCGGGACAGGGTATTTTAGCAATCAGCCCCAGCATTTT.

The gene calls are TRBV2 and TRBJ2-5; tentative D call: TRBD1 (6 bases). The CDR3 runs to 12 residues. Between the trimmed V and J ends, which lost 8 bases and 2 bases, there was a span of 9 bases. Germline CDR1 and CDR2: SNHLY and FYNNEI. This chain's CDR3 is CASGQLQETQYF. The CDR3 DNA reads TGTGCCAGCGGACAGTTACAAGAGACCCAGTACTTC.